This T cell receptor (beta chain) is from a study of beta chain features in type 1 diabetes (dated by TCRdb to the late 2010s). With respect to the entire study: Mean age, gender distribution, total cell number and subset yield did not differ between patients and healthy donors. Whereas all 30 or so donors provided naive and central memory subsets, regulatory and stem cell-like memory subsets were isolated from just 8 patients and roughly eight healthy donors. In the study, recently diagnosed type 1 diabetes patients and matched healthy donors were compared on the TCRB repertoires of their sorted circulating CD4+ T cell subsets. A total of approximately 99,000,000 sorted cells were examined across all samples, and RNA yield correlated strongly with the number of cells per subset. The paper's findings and limits, for the study overall: PCR may preferentially amplify shorter templates, but because patient and control samples were amplified and corrected together, any resulting skew would affect both groups equally. Type 1 diabetes patients showed a moderate but significant shortening of TCRB CDR3 length in all four CD4+ subsets. Because cDNA was sequenced instead of genomic DNA, activated cells with high expression could be over-represented, although the groups did not differ in activation or CD3 levels. Naive, central memory and regulatory TCRB repertoires appeared more similar among patients than among healthy donors. HLA sub-analyses involved small numbers of individuals, so any influence of HLA type on TCRB rearrangement remained unresolved. At VDJ recombination sites, type 1 diabetes patients had fewer insertions and more deleted nucleotides, which implies abnormalities in thymic rearrangement.

For this clone: Its antigen is unknown. No clone much larger than this one lies a single base away; base qualities are absent.

Each donor gave one peripheral blood draw, averaging approximately 0.11 L, which was collected into heparinised tubes. A BD FACSAria II was used to sort naive, central memory, regulatory and stem cell-like memory CD4+ T cells with a panel that included CD45RO, CCR7, CD25, CD127, CD95 and CD27. Purity was above 95% for every sorted population. PBMCs were isolated right away by Lymphoprep density gradient centrifugation and were stained directly, without culture. Samples were stained and sorted in pairs, with one healthy donor and one patient per experiment, so that batch effects were minimized. The entire isolated RNA was reverse transcribed using the High Capacity cDNA Reverse Transcription Kit, and thus expressed TCRB transcripts were sequenced. Stem cell-like memory T cell samples underwent survey-depth immunoSEQ sequencing, averaging about 1 million total reads per sample. After sorted cells were lysed in RLT buffer, RNA was extracted with DNase-treated RNeasy Micro or Mini kits, with the choice depending on cell number. Each cell subset was processed separately to prevent cross-contamination, with patient and healthy donor samples processed together. The immunoSEQ multiplex PCR was used to amplify TCRB sequences from cDNA, yielding 87-bp fragments that span the CDR3 region. The amplicons were sequenced using the Illumina HiSeq platform. The original methods were these. PCR bias was computationally corrected using synthetic template baselines, reads within Hamming distance 2 were collapsed, and singletons that could not be merged were discarded. Reads were aligned against IMGT so that V, D and J genes, CDR3 length and insertions or deletions at six rearrangement sites could be assigned. Clonotype counts were normalized to sorted cell number within each subset before computing true diversity and Gini coefficients with the tcR R package. The overlap coefficient, calculated on TCRB nucleotide sequences, was used to measure repertoire sharing. As stored in TCRdb, this immuneACCESS dataset retains in-frame rearrangements with V and J assigned. A fraction of the clones does not appear; measured against another copy, unresolved V genes explain less than half of the discrepancy, and the remainder lacks a known reason. The V and J calls and clone size come from that table; D and trimming were worked out from the DNA. This sample gives approximately 90,000 clones in total; roughly a third of them show up just once. The ten largest account for 0.45% of the sample.

Clipping removes 1 base from V and 2 bases from J, with 7 as the unmatched junction base count. The CDR3 starts with the cysteine, ends with the phenylalanine, and has 17 residues. CDR3 DNA only is kept here, 51 bases in frame from base 1. Looking up the germline V gene yields CDR1 SGHRS and CDR2 YFSETQ. Rearrangement joined TRBV5-1 to TRBJ2-5, with 11 middle bases fitting TRBD2. This receptor was obtained from a woman under 30 in good health. The material sequenced was stem cell memory CD4+ T cells from blood. Per the publication, the cell subset or site label means: stem cell-like memory CD4+ T cells. In nucleotide form, the sequence is TGCGCCAGCAGCTTGACTAGCGGGAGTAGGGGGCAAGAGACCCAGTACTTC. The encoded protein is CASSLTSGSRGQETQYF.